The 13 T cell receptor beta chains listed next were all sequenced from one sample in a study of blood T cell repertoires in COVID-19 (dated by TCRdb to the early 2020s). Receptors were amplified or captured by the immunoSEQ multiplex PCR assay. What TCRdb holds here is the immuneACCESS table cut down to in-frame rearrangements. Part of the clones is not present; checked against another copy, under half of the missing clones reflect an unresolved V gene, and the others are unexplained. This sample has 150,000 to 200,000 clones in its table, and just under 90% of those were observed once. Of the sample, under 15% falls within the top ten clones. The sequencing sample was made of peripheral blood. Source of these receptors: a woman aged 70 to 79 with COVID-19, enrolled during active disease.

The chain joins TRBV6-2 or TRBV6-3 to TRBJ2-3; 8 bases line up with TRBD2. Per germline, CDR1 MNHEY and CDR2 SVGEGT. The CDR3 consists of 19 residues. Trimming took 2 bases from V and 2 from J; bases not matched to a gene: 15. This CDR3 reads CASSYVSKQAGAYTDTQYF. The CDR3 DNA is TGTGCCAGCAGTTACGTTTCGAAACAAGCGGGAGCCTACACAGATACGCAGTATTTT.

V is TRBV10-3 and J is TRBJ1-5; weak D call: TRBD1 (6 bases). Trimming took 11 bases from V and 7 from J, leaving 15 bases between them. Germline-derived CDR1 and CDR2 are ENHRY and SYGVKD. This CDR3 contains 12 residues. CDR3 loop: CAANREGQPQHF. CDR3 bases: TGTGCCGCCAACAGGGAGGGACAGCCCCAGCATTTT.

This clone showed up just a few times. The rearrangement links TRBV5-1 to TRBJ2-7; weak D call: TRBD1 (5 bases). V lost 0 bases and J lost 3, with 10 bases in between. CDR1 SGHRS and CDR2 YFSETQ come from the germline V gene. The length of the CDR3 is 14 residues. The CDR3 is CASSLGGAIYEQYF. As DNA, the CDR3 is TGCGCCAGCAGCTTGGGTGGGGCAATCTACGAGCAGTACTTC. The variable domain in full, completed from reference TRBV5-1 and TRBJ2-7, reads KAGVTQTPRYLIKTRGQQVTLSCSPISGHRSVSWYQQTPGQGLQFLFEYFSETQRNKGNFPGRFSGRQFSNSRSEMNVSTLELGDSALYLCASSLGGAIYEQYFGPGTRLTVT.

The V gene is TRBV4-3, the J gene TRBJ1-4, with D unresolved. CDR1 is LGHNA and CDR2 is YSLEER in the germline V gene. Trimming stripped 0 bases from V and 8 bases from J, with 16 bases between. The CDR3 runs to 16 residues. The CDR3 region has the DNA TGCGCCAGCAGCCAAGATTATAGGAGCTACCCGGAAAAACTGTTTTTT. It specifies CASSQDYRSYPEKLFF.

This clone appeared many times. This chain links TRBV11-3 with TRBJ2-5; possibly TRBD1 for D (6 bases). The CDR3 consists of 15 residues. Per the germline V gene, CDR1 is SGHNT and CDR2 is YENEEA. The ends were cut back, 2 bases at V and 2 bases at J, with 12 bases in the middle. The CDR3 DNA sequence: TGTGCCAGCAGCTTACCCAGGGGCCCACAAGAGACCCAGTACTTC. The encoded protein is CASSLPRGPQETQYF.

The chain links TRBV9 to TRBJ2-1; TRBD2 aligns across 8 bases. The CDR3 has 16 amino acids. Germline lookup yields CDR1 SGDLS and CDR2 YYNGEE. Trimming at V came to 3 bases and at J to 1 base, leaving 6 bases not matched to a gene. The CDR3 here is CASSGHLAGSYNEQFF. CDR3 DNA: TGTGCCAGCAGCGGACACTTAGCGGGGTCCTACAATGAGCAGTTCTTC.

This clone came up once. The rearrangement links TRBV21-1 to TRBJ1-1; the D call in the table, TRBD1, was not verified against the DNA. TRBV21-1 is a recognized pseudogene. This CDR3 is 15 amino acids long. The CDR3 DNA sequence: TGTGCCAGCAGCCCGCGGGACAGCCGATACACTGAAGCTTTCTTT. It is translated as CASSPRDSRYTEAFF.

CDR3 loop: CASSSGQTNNSPLHF. CDR3 DNA sequence: TGTGCCAGCAGTTCAGGACAGACTAATAATTCACCCCTCCACTTT. This chain connects TRBV27 to TRBJ1-6; a possible D gene is TRBD1 (6 bases). This CDR3 has 15 amino acids. The V gene's germline CDR1 is MNHEY and CDR2 SMNVEV (reference sequence). The V end lost 4 bases, the J end lost 5 bases, and 12 bases lay between the germline ends.

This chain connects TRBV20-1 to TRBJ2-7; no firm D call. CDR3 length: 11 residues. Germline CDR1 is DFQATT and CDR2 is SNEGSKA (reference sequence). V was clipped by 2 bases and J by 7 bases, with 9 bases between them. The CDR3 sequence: CSARLVWEQYF. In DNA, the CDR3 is TGCAGTGCTAGACTAGTCTGGGAGCAGTACTTC.

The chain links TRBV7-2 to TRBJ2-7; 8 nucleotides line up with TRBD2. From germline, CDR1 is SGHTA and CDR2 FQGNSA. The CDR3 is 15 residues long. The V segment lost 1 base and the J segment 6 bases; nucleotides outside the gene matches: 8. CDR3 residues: CASSLVISGISEQYF. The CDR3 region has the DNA TGTGCCAGCAGCTTAGTGATTAGCGGGATATCCGAGCAGTACTTC.

The CDR3 spells CASSKIRGGKNIQYF. The CDR3 DNA follows: TGTGCCAGCAGCAAAATCAGGGGTGGCAAAAACATTCAGTACTTC. The J gene is TRBJ2-4, the V gene TRBV7-8, with TRBD1 as a possible D gene (6 bases). The V end was cut by 5 bases, the J end by 3 bases, with 14 bases between. The CDR3 is made up of 15 amino acids. Germline CDR1 is SGHVS and CDR2 is FQNEAQ.

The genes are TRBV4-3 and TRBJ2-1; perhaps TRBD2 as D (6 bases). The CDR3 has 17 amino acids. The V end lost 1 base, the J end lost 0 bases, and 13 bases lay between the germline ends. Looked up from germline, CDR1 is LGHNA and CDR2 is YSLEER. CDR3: CASSQGGGAGSYNEQFF. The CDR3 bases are TGCGCCAGCAGCCAAGGAGGAGGGGCCGGCTCCTACAATGAGCAGTTCTTC.

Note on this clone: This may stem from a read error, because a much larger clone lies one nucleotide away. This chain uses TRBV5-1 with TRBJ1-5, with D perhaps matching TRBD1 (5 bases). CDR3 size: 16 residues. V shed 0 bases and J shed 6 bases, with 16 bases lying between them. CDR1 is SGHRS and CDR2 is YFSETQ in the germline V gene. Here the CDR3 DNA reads TGCGCCAGCAGCTTGGGGGCGGGGGAATGGGGTCAGCCCCAGCATTTT. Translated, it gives CASSLGAGEWGQPQHF.